This T cell receptor beta chain comes out of a study of T cells in Graves' hyperthyroidism and ophthalmopathy. The germline gives CDR1 SNHLY, CDR2 FYNNEI. CDR3 length equals 14 residues. J was trimmed by 3 bases and V by 10 bases; bases with no gene match: 11. Using RNA transcripts as the source, TCR beta CDR3 regions were amplified. An initial round of RT-PCR targeting the TCR CDR3 relied on the HTBI primer set. TCRdb called the multiplex PCR reads again in MiXCR, with one record for every CDR3 protein. The repertoire holds hundreds of thousands of distinct CDR3 sequences, 16% seen once, with 25% to 30% in the top ten.

This TCR was recovered from a woman aged 18-35 years with Graves' ophthalmopathy. The sequencing input was blood. This chain links TRBV2 with TRBJ2-7, with TRBD2 identical over 8 bases. The CDR3 coding sequence is TGTGCCACCCGAGACCCCGGGACTAGCTACGAGCAGTACTTC. Translation: CATRDPGTSYEQYF.